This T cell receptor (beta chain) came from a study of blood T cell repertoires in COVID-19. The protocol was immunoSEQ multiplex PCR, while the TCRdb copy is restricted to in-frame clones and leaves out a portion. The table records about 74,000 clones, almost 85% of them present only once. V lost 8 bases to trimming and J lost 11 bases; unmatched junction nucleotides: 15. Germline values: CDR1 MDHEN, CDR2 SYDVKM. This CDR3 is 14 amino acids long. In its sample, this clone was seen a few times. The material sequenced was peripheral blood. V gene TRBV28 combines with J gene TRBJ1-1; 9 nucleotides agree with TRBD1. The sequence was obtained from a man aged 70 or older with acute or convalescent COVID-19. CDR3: CASQSPPGQGNAFF. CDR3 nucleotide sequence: TGTGCCAGCCAAAGCCCCCCGGGACAGGGTAATGCTTTCTTT. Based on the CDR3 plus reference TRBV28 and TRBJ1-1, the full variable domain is DVKVTQSSRYLVKRTGEKVFLECVQDMDHENMFWYRQDPGLGLRLIYFSYDVKMKEKGDIPEGYSVSREKKERFSLILESASTNQTSMYLCASQSPPGQGNAFFGQGTRLTVV.